This paragraph reports one T cell receptor (beta chain). These data are taken from a study of blood T cell repertoires in COVID-19. Background on the study: There were acute and convalescent COVID-19 samples, and they came from the United States, Italy and Spain. T cells, B-cell-depleted T cells, or PBMCs supplied cDNA or gDNA.

Germline V CDR1 and CDR2: PRHDT, FYEKMQ (reference sequence). CDR3 size: 16 residues. V was clipped by 6 bases and J by 5 bases; unmatched bases: 11. Authors' analysis steps: Estimation of nucleated cell counts relied on the amplification of reference gene primers. Measured with immunoSEQ multiplex PCR; TCRdb has only the in-frame clones, and not every one. The V and J calls and clone size were taken over from that table, and D and trimming were inferred from the DNA. The table lists roughly 200,000 clones, approximately 84% of them singletons. Sequenced sample: peripheral blood. The genes are TRBV13 and TRBJ2-1; TRBD1 matches 9 bases. This clonotype was obtained from a man aged 45-65 years with active or convalescent COVID-19. CDR3 loop: CASRSHRGRKDNEQFF. CDR3 DNA: TGTGCCAGCAGGAGCCACAGGGGGCGTAAGGACAATGAGCAGTTCTTC.